Each of the 23 T cell receptor beta chains below was sequenced from the same sample in a study of T cell responses to AZD1222 COVID-19 vaccine. TCRdb's copy holds only in-frame clones and misses some; the assay was immunoSEQ multiplex PCR. The table records roughly 270,000 clones, 90% to 95% of them present only once. Specimen: peripheral blood, collected 28 days after the second AZD1222 dose. The origin of the receptors is an adult who received the AZD1222 COVID-19 vaccine.

This rearrangement joins TRBV7-2 to TRBJ1-2; no firm D call. The CDR3 covers 15 residues. Germline CDR1 and CDR2: SGHTA and FQGNSA. V was shortened by 5 bases and J by 2 bases, with 15 bases between the two germline ends. CDR3 nucleotide sequence: TGTGCCAGCAGCCCAGGTCCGGTTCCGAACTATGGCTACACCTTC. Its translation is CASSPGPVPNYGYTF.

V is TRBV4-1 and J is TRBJ1-5, with D perhaps matching TRBD1 (5 bases). V was trimmed by 2 bases and J by 1 base, leaving 12 bases between them. This CDR3 region has 16 residues. CDR1 MGHRA and CDR2 YSYEKL come from the germline V gene. CDR3 nucleotide sequence: TGCGCCAGCAGCCAACCCGCCCAGGGCAGCAATCAGCCCCAGCATTTT. It encodes CASSQPAQGSNQPQHF.

The V and J genes are TRBV20-1 and TRBJ1-2; no clear D gene. CDR1 DFQATT and CDR2 SNEGSKA come from the germline V gene (reference sequence). The CDR3 is made up of 11 amino acids. CDR3 coding DNA: TGCACCCCTCGGGCAGACTATGGCTACACCTTC. This gives the protein CTPRADYGYTF.

This clone was seen a single time. The rearrangement links TRBV19 to TRBJ1-4, with D perhaps TRBD1 (5 bases). CDR1 LNHDA and CDR2 SQIVND come from the germline V gene (reference sequence). The length of the CDR3 is 15 residues. The germline V and J ends were trimmed by 7 bases and 0 bases, with 12 bases remaining between them. The DNA for the CDR3 is TGTGCCAGTACCATGGGGGGGGCAACTAATGAAAAACTGTTTTTT. As protein: CASTMGGATNEKLFF.

The rearrangement joins TRBV2 to TRBJ1-2; the D gene is possibly TRBD1 (5 bases). The V and J ends lost 6 bases and 7 bases respectively, with 9 bases between them. There are 11 residues in the CDR3. Germline lookup yields CDR1 SNHLY and CDR2 FYNNEI. The chain's CDR3 is CASSWGVGYTF. The CDR3 coding sequence is TGTGCCAGCAGCTGGGGGGTTGGCTACACCTTC.

CDR3 protein: CASRGQGADGYTF. The CDR3 nucleotides are TGTGCCAGCAGAGGACAGGGGGCGGATGGCTACACCTTC. The chain has TRBV28 and TRBJ1-2; 11 bases agree with TRBD1. CDR1 and CDR2 from the germline V gene are MDHEN and SYDVKM. The CDR3 totals 13 residues. J was trimmed by 6 bases and V by 6 bases; bases with no gene match: 3.

The rearrangement uses TRBV7-9 and TRBJ1-3; D remains ambiguous. V was clipped by 5 bases and J by 0 bases, with 14 bases between them. CDR3 length: 16 residues. Germline V gene data show CDR1 as SEHNR and CDR2 as FQNEAQ (reference sequence). CDR3 sequence reads: CASSDRGYGSGNTIYF. CDR3 DNA sequence: TGTGCCAGCAGCGATCGAGGGTACGGCTCTGGAAACACCATATATTTT.

The gene calls are TRBV18 and TRBJ1-5, with unresolved D. The V gene's germline CDR1 is KGHSH and CDR2 LQKENI. The CDR3 contains 14 residues. V was trimmed by 3 bases and J by 2 bases, leaving 8 bases between them. CDR3 coding DNA: TGTGCCAGCTCACCCAACCGGGGCAATCAGCCCCAGCATTTT. It is translated as CASSPNRGNQPQHF.

V is TRBV6-5 and J is TRBJ1-6; a weak D match, TRBD1 (5 bases). This CDR3 is built from 15 residues. Between the trimmed V and J ends, which lost 2 bases and 0 bases, there was a span of 5 bases. CDR1 MNHEY and CDR2 SVGAGI come from the germline V gene. The CDR3 nucleotides read TGTGCCAGCAGTTACGGGACCTCCTATAATTCACCCCTCCACTTT. Encoded protein: CASSYGTSYNSPLHF.

This clone was recorded a few times. This chain joins TRBV7-2 and TRBJ2-3; possible D gene TRBD1, 6 bases. The V gene's germline CDR1 is SGHTA and CDR2 FQGNSA. This CDR3 spans 17 amino acids. The V gene lost 5 bases and the J gene lost 1 base, with 19 bases spanning the gap. CDR3 DNA: TGTGCCAGCAGCCCCTCTGGGGGAGCAGGGGGCACAGATACGCAGTATTTT. Amino acids: CASSPSGGAGGTDTQYF.

This clone was found once. CDR3 residues: CASSLKLGGLTEAFF. DNA of the CDR3: TGCGCCAGCAGCCTTAAATTGGGGGGTCTCACTGAAGCTTTCTTT. The chain joins TRBV4-1 to TRBJ1-1, with a weak D call TRBD1 (5 bases). In germline, CDR1 is MGHRA, CDR2 YSYEKL. CDR3 size: 15 residues. The V gene lost 4 bases and the J gene lost 4 bases, with 16 bases spanning the gap.

The rearrangement links TRBV3-1 (or the pseudogene TRBV3-2) to TRBJ1-2; TRBD1 is a possible D gene (6 bases). Trimming took 0 bases from V and 8 from J, leaving 13 bases between them. The CDR3 sequence is 14 residues long. Per germline, CDR1 LGHDT and CDR2 YNNKEL (reference sequence). The CDR3: CASSQDWGREGYTF. DNA for the CDR3: TGTGCCAGCAGCCAAGATTGGGGGCGCGAGGGCTACACCTTC.

The gene calls are TRBV28 and TRBJ2-7, with 8 bases aligning to TRBD2. From germline, CDR1 is MDHEN and CDR2 SYDVKM. This CDR3 contains 15 residues. Unmatched junction bases numbered 9, after V lost 6 bases and J lost 2 bases. The CDR3 region is CASRLSGGRPYEQYF. CDR3 coding DNA: TGTGCCAGCAGACTGAGCGGGGGACGGCCCTACGAGCAGTACTTC.

The chain couples TRBV9 to TRBJ2-7, with 9 bases matching TRBD1. Germline V gene data show CDR1 as SGDLS and CDR2 as YYNGEE. The length of the CDR3 is 13 residues. Trimming at V came to 5 bases and at J to 5 bases, leaving 5 bases not matched to a gene. The CDR3 coding sequence is TGTGCCAGCAGACGGACAGGGGAAGACGAGCAGTACTTC. This codes for CASRRTGEDEQYF.

J is TRBJ2-7 and V is TRBV21-1; the D segment call TRBD2 is taken from the table without a DNA check. TRBV21-1 is a listed pseudogene. The length of the CDR3 is 16 residues. The CDR3 here is CASPPAGGIRSYEQYF. The DNA for the CDR3 is TGTGCCAGCCCCCCAGCGGGCGGGATTCGCTCCTACGAGCAGTACTTC.

The chain uses TRBV5-1 and TRBJ2-6; D is unclear. The germline V and J ends were trimmed by 6 bases and 2 bases, with 15 bases remaining between them. CDR1 and CDR2 (germline): SGHRS, YFSETQ. This CDR3 has 16 amino acids. The CDR3 bases are TGCGCCAGCAACCCTGGTTTAGATCCTGGGGCCAACGTCCTGACTTTC. This encodes CASNPGLDPGANVLTF. Full variable domain (missing parts from reference TRBV5-1 and TRBJ2-6): KAGVTQTPRYLIKTRGQQVTLSCSPISGHRSVSWYQQTPGQGLQFLFEYFSETQRNKGNFPGRFSGRQFSNSRSEMNVSTLELGDSALYLCASNPGLDPGANVLTFGAGSRLTVL.

The CDR3: CASSARDRNYGYTF. The DNA for the CDR3 is TGTGCCAGTAGTGCCCGGGACAGGAACTATGGCTACACCTTC. V is TRBV19 and J is TRBJ1-2; 8 nucleotides agree with TRBD1. The CDR3 loop spans 14 amino acids. Germline loops: CDR1 LNHDA, CDR2 SQIVND (reference sequence). The junction had 4 bases not matched to a gene; V was cut back by 5 bases and J by 2 bases.

The gene calls are TRBV27 and TRBJ1-2, with TRBD1 as a possible D gene (5 bases). This CDR3 has 16 amino acids. Germline assignment: CDR1 MNHEY and CDR2 SMNVEV (reference sequence). V lost 3 bases and J lost 3, with 17 bases in between. DNA for the CDR3: TGTGCCAGCAGTTTGAAGGGGCGGGTTGGGGACTATGGCTACACCTTC. Its translation is CASSLKGRVGDYGYTF.

This clone was seen a single time. V gene TRBV5-1 combines with J gene TRBJ1-6, with D unresolved. V shed 0 bases and J shed 8 bases, with 9 bases lying between them. The CDR3 has 14 amino acids. Germline V gene sequence: CDR1 SGHRS, CDR2 YFSETQ. The CDR3 nucleotides are TGCGCCAGCAGCTTGGCCGGGAGGGATTCACCCCTCCACTTT. It translates to CASSLAGRDSPLHF.

This sequence joins TRBV6-2 or TRBV6-3 and TRBJ2-2; 7 nucleotides agree with TRBD1. After removal of 5 bases from V and 8 bases from J, the junction contained 8 bases not matched to a gene. Germline V gene sequence: CDR1 MNHEY, CDR2 SVGEGT. The CDR3 extends over 14 amino acids. CDR3 bases: TGTGCCAGCAGTCAAACAGGGGTACTAGGGGAGCTGTTTTTT. This sequence encodes CASSQTGVLGELFF.

This clone has just one count. CDR3 nucleotides: TGTGCCAGCAGCTTAGTTTCAGCGGGGGGCTGGAACGAGCAGTACTTC. Its translation: CASSLVSAGGWNEQYF. J is TRBJ2-7 and V is TRBV7-9; 9 bases map to TRBD2. Germline loops: CDR1 SEHNR, CDR2 FQNEAQ (reference sequence). There are 16 residues in the CDR3. The J segment lost 5 bases and the V segment lost 1 base, leaving 9 bases of the junction unmatched.

The J gene is TRBJ2-7, the V gene TRBV28; 8 bases agree with TRBD1. This CDR3 region has 14 residues. Germline V lookup: CDR1 MDHEN, CDR2 SYDVKM. Trimming removed 6 bases from V and 1 base from J; junction bases left unmatched: 5. This CDR3 reads CASRKQGESYEQYF. CDR3 DNA: TGTGCCAGCAGGAAACAGGGGGAATCCTACGAGCAGTACTTC.

The rearrangement links TRBV5-1 to TRBJ2-5; D might be TRBD2 (5 bases). Trimming removed 0 bases at V and 12 bases at J, with 18 bases between. The CDR3 runs 14 residues. The germline V gene encodes CDR1 SGHRS and CDR2 YFSETQ. The CDR3 here is CASSLVTANVEEYF. The CDR3 nucleotides are TGCGCCAGCAGCTTGGTCACAGCGAATGTGGAGGAGTACTTC.